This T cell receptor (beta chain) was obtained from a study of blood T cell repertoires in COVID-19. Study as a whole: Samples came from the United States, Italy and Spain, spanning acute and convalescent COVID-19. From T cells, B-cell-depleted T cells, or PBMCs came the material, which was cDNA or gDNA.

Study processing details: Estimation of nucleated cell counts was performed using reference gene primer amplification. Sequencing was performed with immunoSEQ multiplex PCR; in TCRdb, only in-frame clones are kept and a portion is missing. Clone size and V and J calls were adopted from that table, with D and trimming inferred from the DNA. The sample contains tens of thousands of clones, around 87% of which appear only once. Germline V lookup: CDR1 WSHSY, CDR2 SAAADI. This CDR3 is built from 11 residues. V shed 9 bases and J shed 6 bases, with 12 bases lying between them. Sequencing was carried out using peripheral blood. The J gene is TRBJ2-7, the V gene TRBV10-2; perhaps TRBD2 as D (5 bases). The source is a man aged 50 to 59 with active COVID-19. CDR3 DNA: TGCGCCAGTGGGGAGTGGGTCGAGCAGTACTTC. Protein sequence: CASGEWVEQYF.